This record looks at one TCR beta chain sequence and its context. This record belongs to a study of blood T cell repertoires in COVID-19. Generated by immunoSEQ multiplex PCR, the TCRdb table keeps only in-frame clones and is missing some. The repertoire includes 160,000 or so clones, around nine tenths of them detected once, and 15% to 20% sits in the top ten. Per the germline V gene, CDR1 is SGHVS and CDR2 is FNYEAQ. This CDR3 is 13 amino acids long. Trimming pared 7 bases from V and 5 bases from J, leaving 14 bases between. The gene calls are TRBV7-6 and TRBJ2-5; a possible D gene is TRBD1 (6 bases). This clonotype was obtained from a man in his 60s with active or convalescent COVID-19. Material: peripheral blood. The CDR3 bases are TGTGCCAGCACCAAGGACAGCCGGGAGACCCAGTACTTC. Translating gives CASTKDSRETQYF.